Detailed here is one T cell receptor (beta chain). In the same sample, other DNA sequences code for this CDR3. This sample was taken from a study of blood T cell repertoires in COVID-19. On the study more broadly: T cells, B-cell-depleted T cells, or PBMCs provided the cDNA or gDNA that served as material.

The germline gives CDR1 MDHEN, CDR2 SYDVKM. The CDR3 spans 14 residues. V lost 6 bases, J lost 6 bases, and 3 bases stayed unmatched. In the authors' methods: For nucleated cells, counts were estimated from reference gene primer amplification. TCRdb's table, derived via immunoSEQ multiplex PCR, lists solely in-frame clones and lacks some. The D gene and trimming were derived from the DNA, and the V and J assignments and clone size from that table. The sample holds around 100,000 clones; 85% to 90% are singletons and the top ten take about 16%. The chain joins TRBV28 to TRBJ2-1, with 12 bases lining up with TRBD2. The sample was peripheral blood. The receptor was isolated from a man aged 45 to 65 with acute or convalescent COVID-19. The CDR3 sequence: CASSLLAGGNEQFF. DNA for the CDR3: TGTGCCAGCAGCCTACTAGCGGGAGGCAATGAGCAGTTCTTC.